This is a list of T cell receptor beta chains from one sample in a study of sequential checkpoint blockade in melanoma. Produced via immunoSEQ multiplex PCR; TCRdb's table is partial and in-frame only. The sample records about 2,000 clones, 30% being singletons. Sequences were derived from tumor tissue (inferred from file names), sampled from a patient given nivolumab and ipilimumab in sequence. The receptors were sampled from a human donor with melanoma. CDR3s include the opening cysteine and the closing phenylalanine or tryptophan. Fields, in order: V gene, J gene, CDR3 protein.

v_call: TRBV11-3
j_call: TRBJ1-4
cdr3_aa: CASSLAGLGEKLFF

v_call: TRBV6-8
j_call: TRBJ1-1
cdr3_aa: CASSEFGGRAFF

v_call: TRBV9
j_call: TRBJ2-7
cdr3_aa: CASSLRMYPYEQYF

v_call: TRBV19
j_call: TRBJ1-5
cdr3_aa: CASGGSGSYQPQHF

v_call: TRBV29-1
j_call: TRBJ1-1
cdr3_aa: CSVQSTGAGTEAFF

v_call: TRBV6-8
j_call: TRBJ1-4
cdr3_aa: CASSPLTGPYEKLFF

v_call: TRBV12-5
j_call: TRBJ2-7
cdr3_aa: CASGLGSGPFYEQYF

v_call: TRBV6-7
j_call: TRBJ1-1
cdr3_aa: CASSFGGNTEAFF

v_call: TRBV19
j_call: TRBJ2-1
cdr3_aa: CASSMVMEQFF

v_call: TRBV9
j_call: TRBJ1-4
cdr3_aa: CASSPRDTLGEKLFF